Presented here are 9 T cell receptor beta chains from one specimen sequenced in a study of cytomegalovirus exposure and HLA in healthy donors. The PCR ran on 60 Vbeta and 13 Jbeta primers. TCRdb keeps only in-frame clones here, not all; method: immunoSEQ multiplex PCR. The top ten clones hold under 2% of a sample with roughly 190,000 clones, 79% of them seen once. The material sequenced was PBMCs. All receptors derive from a girl aged 10 to 17 in good health and CMV-seropositive.

On this clone: Mismatch with germline at one junction end may stem from a read error. The DNA of the CDR3 is TGTGCCTGCAGTTACTCCCCCGGACAGTCTTGGGACTACACCTTC. Translated, it gives CACSYSPGQSWDYTF. The chain recombines TRBV6-5 with TRBJ1-2; tentative D call: TRBD1 (6 bases). The CDR3 is 15 residues long. Germline lookup yields CDR1 MNHEY and CDR2 SVGAGI.

This chain links TRBV11-2 with TRBJ2-1, with TRBD2 matching 12 bases. Germline V gene lookup returns CDR1 SGHAT and CDR2 FQNNGV. V lost 5 bases, J lost 1 base, and 12 bases stayed unmatched. There are 19 residues in the CDR3. The chain's CDR3 is CASSPASGGASKSYNEQFF. CDR3 DNA sequence: TGTGCCAGCAGCCCCGCTAGCGGGGGGGCCTCTAAGTCCTACAATGAGCAGTTCTTC.

This chain uses TRBV7-9 with TRBJ2-7; D possibly corresponds to TRBD2 (6 bases). With 5 bases removed from V and 3 bases from J, the gap between germline ends came to 17 bases. This CDR3 region has 15 residues. CDR1 and CDR2 (germline): SEHNR, FQNEAQ (reference sequence). CDR3 in amino acids: CASSRSSAGNYEQYF. CDR3 DNA: TGTGCCAGCAGCCGCAGTAGCGCGGGAAACTACGAGCAGTACTTC.

The J gene is TRBJ1-4, the V gene TRBV28; 9 bases map to TRBD1. After removal of 5 bases from V and 5 bases from J, the junction contained 6 bases not matched to a gene. The CDR3 is 15 amino acids. Germline CDR1 and CDR2: MDHEN and SYDVKM. Here the CDR3 DNA reads TGTGCCAGCAGTCCCCAGACAGGGGGAAATGAAAAACTGTTTTTT. This gives the protein CASSPQTGGNEKLFF.

This rearrangement joins TRBV9 to TRBJ2-1; possible D gene TRBD1, 6 bases. The CDR3 extends over 13 amino acids. Germline lookup yields CDR1 SGDLS and CDR2 YYNGEE. V was shortened by 6 bases and J by 9 bases, with 16 bases between the two germline ends. The CDR3 sequence: CASTAKTGIEQFF. The CDR3 DNA is TGTGCCAGCACCGCAAAGACAGGAATTGAGCAGTTCTTC.

The rearrangement joins TRBV25-1 to TRBJ2-2; 7 bases align to TRBD1. Germline loops: CDR1 MGHDK, CDR2 SYGVNS. The V and J ends lost 3 bases and 5 bases, in that order; junction bases with no gene match: 9. The CDR3 totals 16 residues. The CDR3 nucleotides are TGTGCCAGCAGTGACCCAAGAGGGGGCGAGACCGGGGAGCTGTTTTTT. It yields the protein CASSDPRGGETGELFF.

The chain recombines TRBV10-3 with TRBJ2-5; 7 nucleotides line up with TRBD2. J gave up 0 bases and V 2 bases, and 0 bases lay outside the gene matches. In germline, CDR1 is ENHRY, CDR2 SYGVKD. CDR3 size: 14 residues. The CDR3 protein is CAISERGDQETQYF. The CDR3 bases are TGTGCCATCAGTGAGCGGGGGGACCAAGAGACCCAGTACTTC.

The rearrangement uses TRBV7-2 and TRBJ1-2; D is undetermined. The CDR3 length is 14 residues. Germline CDR1 reads SGHTA; CDR2 reads FQGNSA. The V gene lost 5 bases and the J gene lost 5 bases, with 15 bases spanning the gap. CDR3 region: CASSPPTGLYGYTF. CDR3 sequence (DNA): TGTGCCAGCAGCCCTCCGACGGGGTTGTATGGCTACACCTTC.

The rearrangement joins TRBV4-1 to TRBJ1-1; the D gene is possibly TRBD1 (5 bases). Per the germline V gene, CDR1 is MGHRA and CDR2 is YSYEKL. The V gene lost 2 bases and the J gene lost 1 base, with 14 bases spanning the gap. The CDR3 loop spans 16 amino acids. CDR3 DNA sequence: TGCGCCAGCAGCCAATATAGTGGAGGGGCGAACACTGAAGCTTTCTTT. Protein: CASSQYSGGANTEAFF.